These 20 T cell receptor beta chains share one sample of origin, sequenced in a study of blood T cell repertoires in COVID-19 (dated by TCRdb to the early 2020s). Library method: the immunoSEQ multiplex PCR assay. As stored in TCRdb, this immuneACCESS dataset retains in-frame rearrangements with V and J assigned. A fraction of the clones does not appear; measured against another copy, unresolved V genes explain less than half of the discrepancy, and the remainder lacks a known reason. This sample gives 100,000 to 150,000 clones in total; 65% to 85% of them show up just once. The ten largest clonotypes hold about 15% of the sample. The sample comprised peripheral blood. Receptors originate from a woman older than 75 with acute or convalescent COVID-19.

The gene calls are TRBV5-4 and TRBJ2-7, with 10 bases that match TRBD2. The germline gives CDR1 SGHNT, CDR2 YYREEE (reference sequence). The junction had 4 bases not matched to a gene; V was cut back by 2 bases and J by 5 bases. CDR3 length: 14 residues. CDR3 DNA: TGTGCCAGCAGCTTAGCGGGAGGGCCCAACGAGCAGTACTTC. Translating it yields CASSLAGGPNEQYF.

The chain uses TRBV4-1 and TRBJ2-7; 8 nucleotides match TRBD1. The germline V gene encodes CDR1 MGHRA and CDR2 YSYEKL. After removal of 10 bases from V and 2 bases from J, the junction contained 7 bases not matched to a gene. CDR3 length equals 13 residues. The CDR3 sequence is CATAGQVTYEQYF. The CDR3 nucleotides read TGCGCCACCGCGGGACAGGTTACCTACGAGCAGTACTTC.

The chain carries TRBV29-1 and TRBJ2-5; possible D gene TRBD2, 5 bases. With 6 bases removed from V and 2 bases from J, the gap between germline ends came to 7 bases. CDR3 length equals 11 residues. Germline CDR1 reads SQVTM; CDR2 reads ANQGSEA. The CDR3 nucleotides are TGCAGCGTACTAGTTCAAGAGACCCAGTACTTC. This codes for CSVLVQETQYF.

This rearrangement joins TRBV21-1 to TRBJ1-5. TRBV21-1 is an annotated pseudogene. CDR3 length equals 15 residues. CDR3 coding DNA: TGTGCCAGCAGCAAAGTAGTGTGCAGCAATCAGCCCCAGCATTTT. Amino acids: CASSKVVCSNQPQHF.

The genes are TRBV3-1 (or the pseudogene TRBV3-2) and TRBJ1-2; D perhaps matches TRBD1 (6 bases). Looked up from germline, CDR1 is LGHDT and CDR2 is YNNKEL (reference sequence). The V end was cut by 3 bases, the J end by 0 bases, with 17 bases between. This CDR3 is 17 amino acids long. The CDR3 DNA follows: TGTGCCAGCAGCCATCTCGTGGGGGCAGGTACTAACTATGGCTACACCTTC. Residues: CASSHLVGAGTNYGYTF.

This chain connects TRBV6-5 to TRBJ1-1; no clear D. Germline lookup yields CDR1 MNHEY and CDR2 SVGAGI. The CDR3 spans 15 residues. The ends were cut back, 3 bases at V and 0 bases at J, with 11 bases in the middle. CDR3 residues: CASSYAWALNTEAFF. CDR3 nucleotides: TGTGCCAGCAGTTATGCCTGGGCGTTGAACACTGAAGCTTTCTTT.

This clone was seen once. DNA for the CDR3: TGTGCCAGTAGTCCAGGGACAGCCGTCGGGCCCCAGCATTTT. Its translation is CASSPGTAVGPQHF. The rearrangement joins TRBV19 to TRBJ1-5; 7 nucleotides match TRBD1. This CDR3 has 14 amino acids. Looked up from germline, CDR1 is LNHDA and CDR2 is SQIVND (reference sequence). Losses at the gene ends were 5 bases for V and 9 bases for J; bases not matched to a gene: 10.

This chain uses TRBV11-2 with TRBJ1-6; D not certain. Germline V gives CDR1 SGHAT, CDR2 FQNNGV. The germline V and J ends were trimmed by 5 bases and 3 bases, with 14 bases remaining between them. The CDR3 loop spans 16 amino acids. The CDR3 region is CASSLRGRDYNSPLHF. DNA of the CDR3: TGTGCCAGCAGCCTACGAGGGAGGGACTATAATTCACCCCTCCACTTT.

The rearrangement links TRBV19 to TRBJ1-2; D remains ambiguous. Trimming stripped 7 bases from V and 4 bases from J, with 19 bases between. Germline assignment: CDR1 LNHDA and CDR2 SQIVND (reference sequence). This CDR3 contains 15 residues. The CDR3: CASTPTKPTFYGYTF. For the CDR3, the DNA is TGTGCCAGTACCCCCACTAAGCCCACTTTCTATGGCTACACCTTC. The whole variable domain, filled in from reference TRBV19 and TRBJ1-2, reads DGGITQSPKYLFRKEGQNVTLSCEQNLNHDAMYWYRQDPGQGLRLIYYSQIVNDFQKGDIAEGYSVSREKKESFPLTVTSAQKNPTAFYLCASTPTKPTFYGYTFGSGTRLTVV.

The rearrangement links TRBV5-8 to TRBJ1-2, with 8 bases identical to TRBD1. Unmatched junction bases numbered 7, after V lost 0 bases and J lost 3 bases. This CDR3 spans 16 amino acids. Per the germline V gene, CDR1 is SGHTS and CDR2 is YDEGEE. CDR3 sequence reads: CASSLDPGGFYYGYTF. In DNA form, the CDR3 reads TGTGCCAGCAGCTTGGATCCAGGGGGCTTTTACTATGGCTACACCTTC.

The V gene is TRBV14, the J gene TRBJ1-6; TRBD1 aligns across 8 bases. Germline CDR1 and CDR2: SGHDN and FVKESK. There are 14 residues in the CDR3. V was clipped by 4 bases and J by 10 bases; unmatched bases: 6. The CDR3 protein is CASSPYGTGSPLHF. CDR3 nucleotides: TGTGCCAGCAGCCCTTATGGGACAGGCTCACCCCTCCACTTT.

The rearrangement links TRBV3-1 (or the pseudogene TRBV3-2) to TRBJ2-4; D unresolved. Germline CDR1 reads LGHDT; CDR2 reads YNNKEL (reference sequence). This CDR3 has 13 amino acids. V shed 4 bases and J shed 0 bases, with 4 bases lying between them. CDR3 region: CASSPLAKNIQYF. CDR3 in DNA: TGTGCCAGCAGCCCCCTAGCCAAAAACATTCAGTACTTC.

This chain joins TRBV19 and TRBJ2-5; the match to TRBD1 covers 10 bases. J lost 2 bases, V lost 3 bases, and 3 bases had no gene match. This CDR3 has 15 amino acids. Germline CDR1 and CDR2: LNHDA and SQIVND (reference sequence). The CDR3 sequence is CASSMGQGIQETQYF. In nucleotides, the CDR3 is TGTGCCAGTAGTATGGGACAGGGGATTCAAGAGACCCAGTACTTC.

The chain is built from TRBV19 and TRBJ1-2, with 9 nucleotides matching TRBD1. CDR3 size: 15 residues. V lost 5 bases, J lost 4 bases, and 8 bases stayed unmatched. CDR1 LNHDA and CDR2 SQIVND come from the germline V gene (reference sequence). The DNA for the CDR3 is TGTGCCAGTAGTCTAACAGGGGGCTATATCTATGGCTACACCTTC. It specifies CASSLTGGYIYGYTF.

The gene calls are TRBV4-3 and TRBJ2-5; D is possibly TRBD1 (6 bases). The CDR3 has 15 amino acids. The V end lost 1 base, the J end lost 7 bases, and 16 bases lay between the germline ends. CDR1 is LGHNA, CDR2 YSLEER, per germline. The CDR3 bases are TGCGCCAGCAGCCAAGTAGGGGGATTTGACGGGACCCAGTACTTC. The encoded protein is CASSQVGGFDGTQYF.

The chain is built from TRBV5-1 and TRBJ1-1, with D possibly matching TRBD1 (6 bases). Trimming cost V 5 bases and J 0 bases, with 14 bases left between them. Germline CDR1 reads SGHRS; CDR2 reads YFSETQ. This CDR3 has 15 amino acids. The CDR3 nucleotides read TGCGCCAGCAGACCTAGCGGACAGTTGAACACTGAAGCTTTCTTT. Translating gives CASRPSGQLNTEAFF.

This chain uses TRBV7-9 with TRBJ1-2; TRBD1 agrees at 9 bases. The ends lost 4 bases at V and 7 bases at J; junction bases unmatched: 7. Germline values: CDR1 SEHNR, CDR2 FQNEAQ (reference sequence). The CDR3 contains 14 residues. The chain's CDR3 is CASSSPGTGLGYTF. The DNA of the CDR3 is TGTGCCAGCAGCTCGCCCGGGACAGGGCTTGGCTACACCTTC. The full variable domain, rest sourced from reference TRBV7-9 and TRBJ1-2, is DTGVSQNPRHKITKRGQNVTFRCDPISEHNRLYWYRQTLGQGPEFLTYFQNEAQLEKSRLLSDRFSAERPKGSFSTLEIQRTEQGDSAMYLCASSSPGTGLGYTFGSGTRLTVV.

The sample holds one count of this clone. The chain combines TRBV3-1 (or the pseudogene TRBV3-2) with TRBJ2-3, with D tentatively TRBD1 (6 bases). Looked up from germline, CDR1 is LGHDT and CDR2 is YNNKEL (reference sequence). The CDR3 is 15 amino acids. V shed 1 base and J shed 1 base, with 9 bases lying between them. The CDR3 loop is CASSQVGGGTDTQYF. The CDR3 bases are TGTGCCAGCAGCCAAGTAGGGGGTGGCACAGATACGCAGTATTTT.

V is TRBV19 and J is TRBJ1-1; D is undetermined. CDR3 length equals 11 residues. Trimming pared 6 bases from V and 3 bases from J, leaving 5 bases between. Germline V gene lookup returns CDR1 LNHDA and CDR2 SQIVND (reference sequence). CDR3 region: CASSFDTEAFF. In DNA, the CDR3 is TGTGCCAGTAGCTTTGACACTGAAGCTTTCTTT.

V usage is TRBV18 and J usage is TRBJ2-2; 10 bases map to TRBD1. The CDR3 totals 14 residues. Germline V gene lookup returns CDR1 KGHSH and CDR2 LQKENI. The V gene end was trimmed by 3 bases and the J gene end by 5 bases; junction bases not matched to a gene: 0. CDR3 loop: CASSPGQGTGELFF. CDR3 bases: TGTGCCAGCTCACCGGGACAGGGGACCGGGGAGCTGTTTTTT.